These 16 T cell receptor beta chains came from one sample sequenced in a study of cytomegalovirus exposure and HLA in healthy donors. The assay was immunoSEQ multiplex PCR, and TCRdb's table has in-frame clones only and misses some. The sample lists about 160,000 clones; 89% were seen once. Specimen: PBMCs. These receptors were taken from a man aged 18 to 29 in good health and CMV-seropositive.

The CDR3 spells CASRITGLSYNEQFF. CDR3 nucleotide sequence: TGTGCCAGCAGGATAACGGGACTCTCTTACAATGAGCAGTTCTTC. The V gene is TRBV27, the J gene TRBJ2-1; weak D call: TRBD2 (6 bases). The germline V gene encodes CDR1 MNHEY and CDR2 SMNVEV (reference sequence). The CDR3 sequence is 15 residues long. With 6 bases removed from V and 4 bases from J, the gap between germline ends came to 16 bases.

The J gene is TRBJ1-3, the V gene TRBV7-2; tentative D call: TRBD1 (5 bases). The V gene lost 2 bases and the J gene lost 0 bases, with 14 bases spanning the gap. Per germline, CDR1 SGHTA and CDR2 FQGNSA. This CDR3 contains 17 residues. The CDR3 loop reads CASSLTPGLYSGNTIYF. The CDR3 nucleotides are TGTGCCAGCAGCTTAACCCCGGGACTTTACTCTGGAAACACCATATATTTT.

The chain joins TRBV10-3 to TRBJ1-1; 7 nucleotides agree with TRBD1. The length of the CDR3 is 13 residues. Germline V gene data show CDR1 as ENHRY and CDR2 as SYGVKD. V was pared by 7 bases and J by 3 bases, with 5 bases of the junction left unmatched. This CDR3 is CAIIGDSYTEAFF. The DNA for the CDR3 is TGTGCCATCATCGGGGACAGCTACACTGAAGCTTTCTTT.

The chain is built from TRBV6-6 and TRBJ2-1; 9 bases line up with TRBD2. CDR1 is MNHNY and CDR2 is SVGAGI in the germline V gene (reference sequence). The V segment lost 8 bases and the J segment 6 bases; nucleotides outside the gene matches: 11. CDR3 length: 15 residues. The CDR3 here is CASLERAGGPNEQFF. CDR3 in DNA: TGTGCCAGCCTAGAGCGGGCGGGAGGGCCCAATGAGCAGTTCTTC.

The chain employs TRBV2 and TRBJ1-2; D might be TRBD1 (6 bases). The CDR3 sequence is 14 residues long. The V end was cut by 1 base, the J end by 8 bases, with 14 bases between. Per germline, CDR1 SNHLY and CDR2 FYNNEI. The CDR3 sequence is CASSEGRGGRGYTF. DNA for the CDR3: TGTGCCAGCAGTGAAGGGAGGGGGGGCCGCGGCTACACCTTC.

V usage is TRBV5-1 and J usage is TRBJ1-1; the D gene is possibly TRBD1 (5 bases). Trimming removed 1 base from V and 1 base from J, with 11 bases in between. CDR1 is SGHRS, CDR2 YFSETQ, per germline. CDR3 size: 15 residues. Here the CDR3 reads CASSLSQGGNTEAFF. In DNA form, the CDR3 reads TGCGCCAGCAGCTTGTCGCAGGGAGGGAACACTGAAGCTTTCTTT.

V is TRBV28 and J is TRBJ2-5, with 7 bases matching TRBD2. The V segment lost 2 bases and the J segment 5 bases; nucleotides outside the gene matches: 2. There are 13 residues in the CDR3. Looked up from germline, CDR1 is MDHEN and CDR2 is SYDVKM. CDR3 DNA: TGTGCCAGCAGTTTAGAGGGAGGGGAGACCCAGTACTTC. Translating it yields CASSLEGGETQYF.

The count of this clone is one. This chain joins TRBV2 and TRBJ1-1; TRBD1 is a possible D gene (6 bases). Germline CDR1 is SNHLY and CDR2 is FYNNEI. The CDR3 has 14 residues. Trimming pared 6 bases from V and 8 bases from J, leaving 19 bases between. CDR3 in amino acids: CASRLGTWIAEAFF. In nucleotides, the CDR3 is TGTGCCAGCAGACTCGGGACATGGATTGCAGAAGCTTTCTTT.

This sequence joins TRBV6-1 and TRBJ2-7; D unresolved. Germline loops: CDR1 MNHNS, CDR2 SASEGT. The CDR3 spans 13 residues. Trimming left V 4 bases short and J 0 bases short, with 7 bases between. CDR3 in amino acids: CASSATLSYEQYF. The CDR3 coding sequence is TGTGCCAGCAGTGCGACACTCTCCTACGAGCAGTACTTC.

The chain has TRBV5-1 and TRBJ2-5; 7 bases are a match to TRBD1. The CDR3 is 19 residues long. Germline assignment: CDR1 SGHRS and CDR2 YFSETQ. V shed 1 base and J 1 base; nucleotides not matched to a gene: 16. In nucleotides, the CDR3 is TGCGCCAGCAGCTTGAGAAGTTTGGCAGGGGGTAACTTCCAAGAGACCCAGTACTTC. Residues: CASSLRSLAGGNFQETQYF.

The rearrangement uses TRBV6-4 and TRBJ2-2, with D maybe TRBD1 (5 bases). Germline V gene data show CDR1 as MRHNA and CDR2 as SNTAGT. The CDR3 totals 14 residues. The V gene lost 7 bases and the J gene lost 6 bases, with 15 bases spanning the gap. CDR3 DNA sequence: TGTGCCAGCACCGGTAAGGGGTCCGCCGGGGAGCTGTTTTTT. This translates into CASTGKGSAGELFF.

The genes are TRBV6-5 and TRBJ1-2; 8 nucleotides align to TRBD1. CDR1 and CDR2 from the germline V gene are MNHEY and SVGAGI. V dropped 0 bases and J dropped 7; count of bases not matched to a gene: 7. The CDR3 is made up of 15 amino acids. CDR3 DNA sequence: TGTGCCAGCAGTTACTCGAAGGGACAGGTGGCTGGCTACACCTTC. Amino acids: CASSYSKGQVAGYTF.

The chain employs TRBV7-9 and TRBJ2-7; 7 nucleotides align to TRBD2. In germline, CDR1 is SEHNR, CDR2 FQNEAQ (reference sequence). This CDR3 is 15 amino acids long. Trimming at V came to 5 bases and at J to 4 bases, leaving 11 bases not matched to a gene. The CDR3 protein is CASSPPLAVGYEQYF. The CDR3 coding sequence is TGTGCCAGCAGCCCACCGCTAGCGGTAGGTTACGAGCAGTACTTC.

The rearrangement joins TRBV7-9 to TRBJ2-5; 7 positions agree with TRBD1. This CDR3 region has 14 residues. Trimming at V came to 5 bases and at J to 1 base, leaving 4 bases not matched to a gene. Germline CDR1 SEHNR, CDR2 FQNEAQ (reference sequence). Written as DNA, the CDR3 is TGTGCCAGCAGCCCGCAGGGGGTCCAAGAGACCCAGTACTTC. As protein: CASSPQGVQETQYF.

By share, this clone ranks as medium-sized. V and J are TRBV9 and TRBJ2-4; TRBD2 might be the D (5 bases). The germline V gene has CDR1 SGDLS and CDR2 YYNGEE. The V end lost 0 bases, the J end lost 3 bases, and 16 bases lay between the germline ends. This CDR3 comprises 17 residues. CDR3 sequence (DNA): TGTGCCAGCAGCGTAGAGGATTTGGGTAGCGACAAAAACATTCAGTACTTC. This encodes CASSVEDLGSDKNIQYF.

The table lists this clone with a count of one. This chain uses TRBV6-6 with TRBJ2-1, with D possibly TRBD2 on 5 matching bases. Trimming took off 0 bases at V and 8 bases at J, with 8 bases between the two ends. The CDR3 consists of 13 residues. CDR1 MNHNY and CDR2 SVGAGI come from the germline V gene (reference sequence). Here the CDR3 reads CASSYSRADEQFF. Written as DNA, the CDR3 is TGTGCCAGCAGTTACTCGAGGGCCGATGAGCAGTTCTTC.